Below, 27 T cell receptor beta chains from the same sample are listed, as sequenced in a study of somatic mutations in cytotoxic T cells in rheumatoid arthritis. Using immunoSEQ multiplex PCR, the repertoire was profiled, and TCRdb retains in-frame clones only, with some absent. The repertoire holds 11,000 or so clones, 70% to 80% seen once, with 9% to 10% in the top ten. The sequenced sample consisted of CD8+ T cells sorted from blood. Receptor source: a man aged 65-85 years in good health.

This clone was observed a handful of times. The rearrangement links TRBV5-6 to TRBJ2-5, with 7 bases lining up with TRBD2. The CDR3 runs 12 residues. Germline lookup yields CDR1 SGHDT and CDR2 YYEEEE. The V and J ends lost 2 bases and 5 bases, in that order; junction bases with no gene match: 0. The CDR3: CASSLLAETQYF. The CDR3 nucleotides are TGTGCCAGCAGCTTACTAGCGGAGACCCAGTACTTC.

The rearrangement uses TRBV9 and TRBJ2-1; 11 bases match TRBD2. V lost 3 bases to trimming and J lost 3 bases; unmatched junction nucleotides: 5. CDR1 is SGDLS and CDR2 is YYNGEE in the germline V gene. This CDR3 is 16 amino acids long. As DNA, the CDR3 is TGTGCCAGCAGCGGCCCGACTAGCGGGATCTACAATGAGCAGTTCTTC. Translating gives CASSGPTSGIYNEQFF.

This chain links TRBV11-3 with TRBJ2-1, with a weak D call TRBD1 (6 bases). Trimming removed 5 bases at V and 2 bases at J, with 7 bases between. Germline CDR1 reads SGHNT; CDR2 reads YENEEA. The CDR3 contains 13 residues. CDR3 amino acids: CASSGGPYNEQFF. The CDR3 coding sequence is TGTGCCAGCAGCGGGGGCCCCTACAATGAGCAGTTCTTC.

This clone occurred a few times. The chain employs TRBV7-9 and TRBJ2-5; 7 bases agree with TRBD2. CDR1 and CDR2 from the germline V gene are SEHNR and FQNEAQ (reference sequence). V was pared by 6 bases and J by 1 base, with 11 bases of the junction left unmatched. The CDR3 length is 16 residues. CDR3 in amino acids: CASSYLLAESQETQYF. CDR3 coding DNA: TGTGCCAGCAGTTACTTGCTAGCGGAGAGCCAAGAGACCCAGTACTTC. The whole variable domain, filled in from reference TRBV7-9 and TRBJ2-5, reads DTGVSQNPRHKITKRGQNVTFRCDPISEHNRLYWYRQTLGQGPEFLTYFQNEAQLEKSRLLSDRFSAERPKGSFSTLEIQRTEQGDSAMYLCASSYLLAESQETQYFGPGTRLLVL.

The chain employs TRBV7-3 and TRBJ1-6; no firm D call. V was pared by 4 bases and J by 6 bases, with 13 bases between. CDR1 and CDR2 (germline): SGHTA, FQGTGA. The CDR3 runs 15 residues. The CDR3 reads CASSSGSGSNSPLHF. CDR3 DNA: TGTGCCAGCAGCTCTGGGTCGGGTAGTAATTCACCCCTCCACTTT.

The chain carries TRBV6-1 and TRBJ2-7, with D tentatively TRBD2 (6 bases). This CDR3 comprises 12 residues. The germline V and J ends were trimmed by 6 bases and 0 bases, with 6 bases remaining between them. Germline V gives CDR1 MNHNS, CDR2 SASEGT. The CDR3 reads CASRGGSYEQYF. The CDR3 DNA reads as TGTGCCAGCAGGGGGGGCTCCTACGAGCAGTACTTC.

Only a few counts were recorded for this clone. This sequence joins TRBV7-2 and TRBJ1-5; 7 bases are a match to TRBD1. Germline V gene lookup returns CDR1 SGHTA and CDR2 FQGNSA. The CDR3 consists of 15 residues. V lost 2 bases, J lost 2 bases, and 3 bases stayed unmatched. This chain's CDR3 is CASSLQGGRNQPQHF. DNA for the CDR3: TGTGCCAGCAGCTTACAGGGGGGGCGCAATCAGCCCCAGCATTTT.

The chain combines TRBV6-5 with TRBJ2-2; D possibly corresponds to TRBD1 (6 bases). Trimming shortened V by 5 bases and J by 6 bases, and 16 bases separated the two germline ends. CDR3 length: 15 residues. Per the germline V gene, CDR1 is MNHEY and CDR2 is SVGAGI. The CDR3 region is CASSPDQGRPGELFF. The DNA for the CDR3 is TGTGCCAGCAGTCCCGATCAGGGGCGCCCCGGGGAGCTGTTTTTT.

The rearrangement joins TRBV5-1 to TRBJ2-2; D is uncertain. The CDR3 loop spans 15 amino acids. V was shortened by 1 base and J by 0 bases, with 7 bases between the two germline ends. Per germline, CDR1 SGHRS and CDR2 YFSETQ. CDR3 protein: CASSLPGSNTGELFF. The CDR3 nucleotides read TGCGCCAGCAGCTTGCCGGGCTCGAACACCGGGGAGCTGTTTTTT.

The chain couples TRBV7-9 to TRBJ2-7; a possible D gene is TRBD1 (5 bases). The V end lost 5 bases, the J end lost 0 bases, and 8 bases lay between the germline ends. The V gene's germline CDR1 is SEHNR and CDR2 FQNEAQ (reference sequence). The CDR3 has 13 amino acids. The CDR3 nucleotides are TGTGCCAGCAGCCTAGGGGTCTCCTACGAGCAGTACTTC. Translated, it gives CASSLGVSYEQYF. Drawing the rest from reference TRBV7-9 and TRBJ2-7, the complete variable domain is DTGVSQNPRHKITKRGQNVTFRCDPISEHNRLYWYRQTLGQGPEFLTYFQNEAQLEKSRLLSDRFSAERPKGSFSTLEIQRTEQGDSAMYLCASSLGVSYEQYFGPGTRLTVT.

The genes are TRBV7-6 and TRBJ1-1; D not resolved. The CDR3 consists of 12 residues. The V end was cut by 5 bases, the J end by 1 base, with 5 bases between. CDR1 is SGHVS, CDR2 FNYEAQ, per germline. CDR3 in amino acids: CASSRGNTEAFF. For the CDR3, the DNA is TGTGCCAGCAGCCGGGGGAACACTGAAGCTTTCTTT.

This clone occurred a few times. This rearrangement joins TRBV5-6 to TRBJ2-5, with TRBD2 matching over 10 bases. Germline V gene data show CDR1 as SGHDT and CDR2 as YYEEEE. The CDR3 has 16 residues. V trimming: 0 bases; J trimming: 4 bases; junction bases outside the gene matches: 6. Here the CDR3 reads CASSLAPAGGRETQYF. CDR3 bases: TGTGCCAGCAGCTTGGCGCCAGCGGGGGGGAGAGAGACCCAGTACTTC.

In its sample, this clone was seen a few times. The chain has TRBV6-5 and TRBJ2-3; D unclear. This CDR3 has 14 amino acids. The V end was cut by 1 base, the J end by 3 bases, with 8 bases between. Germline CDR1 reads MNHEY; CDR2 reads SVGAGI. The CDR3 spells CASSYYRVTDTQYF. The CDR3, as DNA: TGTGCCAGCAGTTACTACCGGGTAACAGATACGCAGTATTTT.

The chain couples TRBV11-1 to TRBJ2-7; possible D gene TRBD2, 6 bases. This CDR3 is 16 amino acids long. Germline V gene lookup returns CDR1 SGHAT and CDR2 FQDESV (reference sequence). Trimming took off 5 bases at V and 0 bases at J, with 17 bases between the two ends. CDR3 coding DNA: TGTGCCAGCAGCCGAGGTTCAGCGGACTACTCCTACGAGCAGTACTTC. Its translation: CASSRGSADYSYEQYF.

The J gene is TRBJ2-6, the V gene TRBV19; either TRBD1 or TRBD2 may fit D (5 bases each). CDR3 size: 18 residues. The V end lost 0 bases, the J end lost 0 bases, and 12 bases lay between the germline ends. CDR1 LNHDA and CDR2 SQIVND come from the germline V gene (reference sequence). The CDR3 DNA reads as TGTGCCAGTAGTATAGATTCGGGACGGCACTCTGGGGCCAACGTCCTGACTTTC. Translated: CASSIDSGRHSGANVLTF. The variable domain in full, with the rest retrieved from reference TRBV19 and TRBJ2-6, is DGGITQSPKYLFRKEGQNVTLSCEQNLNHDAMYWYRQDPGQGLRLIYYSQIVNDFQKGDIAEGYSVSREKKESFPLTVTSAQKNPTAFYLCASSIDSGRHSGANVLTFGAGSRLTVL.

The rearrangement uses TRBV11-3 and TRBJ2-5; TRBD1 matches at 7 bases. J lost 3 bases, V lost 5 bases, and 9 bases had no gene match. CDR1 is SGHNT, CDR2 YENEEA, per germline. This CDR3 has 15 amino acids. CDR3: CASSQTGEEEETQYF. The CDR3 region has the DNA TGTGCCAGCAGCCAAACAGGGGAAGAAGAAGAGACCCAGTACTTC.

The chain couples TRBV5-4 to TRBJ2-5, with 9 bases aligning to TRBD1. CDR3 length: 14 amino acids. The V gene end was trimmed by 4 bases and the J gene end by 5 bases; junction bases not matched to a gene: 6. Germline V gene lookup returns CDR1 SGHNT and CDR2 YYREEE (reference sequence). This chain's CDR3 is CASSTGQGIETQYF. For the CDR3, the DNA is TGTGCCAGCAGCACGGGACAGGGTATCGAGACCCAGTACTTC.

The CDR3 here is CASSPWQQGTGELFF. Written as DNA, the CDR3 is TGCGCCAGCAGCCCTTGGCAGCAGGGCACCGGGGAGCTGTTTTTT. The chain employs TRBV5-1 and TRBJ2-2; a weak D match, TRBD1 (5 bases). Germline lookup yields CDR1 SGHRS and CDR2 YFSETQ. This CDR3 is 15 amino acids long. V lost 4 bases and J lost 4, with 14 bases in between.

This clone has just one count. The V call is TRBV21-1, the J call TRBJ1-6; the table calls TRBD1, which could not be checked here. TRBV21-1 is given as a pseudogene. This CDR3 contains 16 residues. The CDR3 loop reads CASSTLKGDRVSPLHF. DNA of the CDR3: TGTGCCAGCAGCACCCTAAAAGGAGACAGGGTATCACCCCTCCACTTT.

This sequence joins TRBV6-5 and TRBJ2-7, with D unresolved. The CDR3 sequence is 14 residues long. Germline V gene data show CDR1 as MNHEY and CDR2 as SVGAGI. Trimming stripped 2 bases from V and 2 bases from J, with 10 bases between. The CDR3 sequence is CASSYRSLPYEQYF. The CDR3 DNA is TGTGCCAGCAGTTACAGGAGCCTCCCCTACGAGCAGTACTTC.

The chain is built from TRBV7-8 and TRBJ2-7, with unresolved D. V was trimmed by 0 bases and J by 4 bases, leaving 4 bases between them. CDR3 length equals 12 residues. The germline gives CDR1 SGHVS, CDR2 FQNEAQ. The CDR3 DNA reads TGTGCCAGCAGCTTAGCCCCGTACGAGCAGTACTTC. Translated: CASSLAPYEQYF.

The CDR3 protein is CASSFTPSSSDTQYF. The CDR3 region has the DNA TGCGCCAGCAGCTTCACACCTAGTAGTTCAGATACGCAGTATTTT. The chain employs TRBV5-1 and TRBJ2-3; D is undetermined. Germline V gene lookup returns CDR1 SGHRS and CDR2 YFSETQ. V lost 2 bases to trimming and J lost 4 bases, with 14 bases between them. This CDR3 has 15 residues.

V gene TRBV9 combines with J gene TRBJ2-3; D ambiguous. CDR1 and CDR2 (germline): SGDLS, YYNGEE. V lost 0 bases and J lost 2, with 10 bases in between. The CDR3 spans 15 residues. This CDR3 is CASSVDGTVTDTQYF. The CDR3 DNA is TGTGCCAGCAGCGTAGACGGTACGGTCACAGATACGCAGTATTTT.

This sequence joins TRBV30 and TRBJ2-7, with D maybe TRBD1 (5 bases). This CDR3 contains 13 residues. CDR1 is GTSNPN and CDR2 is SVGIG in the germline V gene (reference sequence). V was clipped by 0 bases and J by 3 bases, with 9 bases between them. The CDR3 is CAWSVGAVYEQYF. The DNA of the CDR3 is TGTGCCTGGAGTGTAGGGGCAGTCTACGAGCAGTACTTC.

V is TRBV2 and J is TRBJ1-2; weak D call: TRBD1 (5 bases). V gave up 6 bases and J gave up 0 bases, with 14 bases separating them. The CDR3 runs to 15 residues. CDR1 SNHLY and CDR2 FYNNEI come from the germline V gene. CDR3 DNA sequence: TGTGCCAGCAGCGCCGGGAGGGGAGCTAACTATGGCTACACCTTC. Translating it yields CASSAGRGANYGYTF.

The chain uses TRBV6-5 and TRBJ1-1, with 9 positions matching TRBD1. V was clipped by 2 bases and J by 10 bases; unmatched bases: 8. This CDR3 contains 14 residues. Germline V gives CDR1 MNHEY, CDR2 SVGAGI. The CDR3 coding sequence is TGTGCCAGCAGTTACGGGACAGGGTATGAATTAGCTTTCTTT. As protein: CASSYGTGYELAFF.

The rearrangement joins TRBV11-2 to TRBJ2-2, with no clear D. Germline V gene data show CDR1 as SGHAT and CDR2 as FQNNGV. Trimming stripped 1 base from V and 4 bases from J, with 10 bases between. The CDR3 is 15 amino acids. CDR3 nucleotide sequence: TGTGCCAGCAGCTTAGGGTCAACCCTCACCGGGGAGCTGTTTTTT. This gives the protein CASSLGSTLTGELFF.